This T cell receptor (beta chain) was recovered during a study of Ad26.COV2.S vaccination and SARS-CoV-2 variants. TCRdb keeps only in-frame clones here, not all; method: immunoSEQ multiplex PCR. The table lists about 94,000 clones, 82% of them singletons. Trimming removed 8 bases at V and 4 bases at J, with 17 bases between. The CDR3 totals 14 residues. Germline assignment: CDR1 KGHSH and CDR2 LQKENI. Overall study results and limits: Analytic work on TCR breadth and depth might have understated the full extent of total T cell responses. Vaccine recipients showed a spike-specific TCR breadth that was higher than in placebo recipients.

This clone appeared many times. The antigen remains undetermined. This sequence was found in a human donor who had recovered from COVID-19. The source was peripheral blood, collected after recovery from COVID-19. The chain joins TRBV18 to TRBJ1-1, with D tentatively TRBD1 (6 bases). In DNA, the CDR3 is TGTGCCAGCAGTCCGTCTGGGGGCGGCACTGAAGCTTTCTTT. It yields the protein CASSPSGGGTEAFF. Full variable domain (outside the CDR3, taken from reference TRBV18 and TRBJ1-1): NAGVMQNPRHLVRRRGQEARLRCSPMKGHSHVYWYRQLPEEGLKFMVYLQKENIIDESGMPKERFSAEFPKEGPSILRIQQVVRGDSAAYFCASSPSGGGTEAFFGQGTRLTVV.